Listed here are 11 T cell receptor beta chains from one sample, sequenced in a study of CD8+ T cells in alopecia areata (dated by TCRdb to between 2018 and 2020). Receptor amplification or capture employed the immunoSEQ multiplex PCR assay. RNA was extracted from all samples and reverse transcribed into cDNA as template for TCR sequencing. TCRdb mirrors the immuneACCESS table, restricted to in-frame sequences. Some clones are absent from its copies; in checked studies, under half trace to an unresolved V gene, and the reason for the others is unknown. A total of 200,000 to 250,000 clones appear in this sample, around 66% of them only once. The ten largest clones add up to 0.95% to 1.5% of the sample. The sample's treatment or condition label, in plain terms: oral pan-JAK inhibitor, 5-10 mg twice daily. The sequencing here drew on CD4+ T cells sorted from blood, taken at approximately week 44, from a patient treated with tofacitinib. The receptors were sampled from a human donor with alopecia areata.

V usage is TRBV29-1 and J usage is TRBJ1-2; D is uncertain. This CDR3 has 11 amino acids. Germline lookup yields CDR1 SQVTM and CDR2 ANQGSEA. V was clipped by 4 bases and J by 3 bases, with 6 bases between them. The DNA of the CDR3 is TGCAGCGTTGTAACAGACTATGGCTACACCTTC. Translating gives CSVVTDYGYTF. Full variable domain (outside the CDR3, taken from reference TRBV29-1 and TRBJ1-2): SAVISQKPSRDICQRGTSLTIQCQVDSQVTMMFWYRQQPGQSLTLIATANQGSEATYESGFVIDKFPISRPNLTFSTLTVSNMSPEDSSIYLCSVVTDYGYTFGSGTRLTVV.

The V gene is TRBV30, the J gene TRBJ2-3, with TRBD1 matching 10 bases. Per germline, CDR1 GTSNPN and CDR2 SVGIG (reference sequence). The CDR3 consists of 13 residues. The trim removed 6 bases at V and 2 bases at J, leaving 2 bases unmatched. The CDR3 DNA sequence: TGTGCCTGCGGGACAGGGGACACAGATACGCAGTATTTT. This encodes CACGTGDTDTQYF.

This clone occurred a few times. The identical CDR3 is also encoded by other nucleotide sequences in the sample. The rearrangement joins TRBV29-1 to TRBJ2-2, with 9 bases fitting TRBD2. The CDR3 runs 16 residues. Trimming took 4 bases from V and 2 from J; bases not matched to a gene: 8. CDR1 and CDR2 from the germline V gene are SQVTM and ANQGSEA. CDR3 DNA: TGCAGCGTTGTGGGTAGCGGGGGCCTTAACACCGGGGAGCTGTTTTTT. Its translation: CSVVGSGGLNTGELFF.

The chain couples TRBV2 to TRBJ2-2, with D maybe TRBD2 (5 bases). The CDR3 has 15 amino acids. V lost 7 bases, J lost 3 bases, and 15 bases lay in between. Germline values: CDR1 SNHLY, CDR2 FYNNEI. CDR3 protein: CASNRGPRDTGELFF. CDR3 sequence (DNA): TGTGCCAGCAATCGAGGGCCCCGGGACACCGGGGAGCTGTTTTTT. Filled out from reference TRBV2 and TRBJ2-2, the complete variable domain reads EPEVTQTPSHQVTQMGQEVILRCVPISNHLYFYWYRQILGQKVEFLVSFYNNEISEKSEIFDDQFSVERPDGSNFTLKIRSTKLEDSAMYFCASNRGPRDTGELFFGEGSRLTVL.

V gene TRBV30 combines with J gene TRBJ2-2; tentatively, D is TRBD1 (5 bases). Germline-derived CDR1 and CDR2 are GTSNPN and SVGIG (reference sequence). Trimming removed 4 bases at V and 0 bases at J, with 6 bases between. The CDR3 is 13 residues long. The CDR3 nucleotides are TGTGCCTGGACAGGGACGAACACCGGGGAGCTGTTTTTT. This codes for CAWTGTNTGELFF.

This chain links TRBV12-5 with TRBJ2-6; no reliable D call. The V and J ends lost 4 bases and 4 bases respectively, with 5 bases between them. This CDR3 has 13 residues. Germline assignment: CDR1 LGHNT and CDR2 FRNRAP. CDR3 coding DNA: TGTGCTAGTGGTTGGGGAGGGGCCAACGTCCTGACTTTC. It codes for CASGWGGANVLTF.

The chain uses TRBV11-2 and TRBJ1-1, with no clear D. The germline gives CDR1 SGHAT, CDR2 FQNNGV. Trimming took 1 base from V and 7 from J, leaving 7 bases between them. The CDR3 is 12 amino acids. The CDR3, as DNA: TGTGCCAGCAGCTTAGTTGGGGATGAAGCTTTCTTT. The encoded protein is CASSLVGDEAFF.

This clone was counted between two and nine times. The V call is TRBV11-2, the J call TRBJ2-7; 14 positions agree with TRBD2. There are 15 residues in the CDR3. Per germline, CDR1 SGHAT and CDR2 FQNNGV. V trimming: 5 bases; J trimming: 5 bases; junction bases outside the gene matches: 5. DNA of the CDR3: TGTGCCAGCAGCCCCGGACTAGCGGGGGGCCACGAGCAGTACTTC. Amino acids: CASSPGLAGGHEQYF.

The CDR3 sequence: CASSGSPVGNYGYTF. For the CDR3, the DNA is TGTGCCAGCAGCGGATCCCCCGTGGGGAATTATGGCTACACCTTC. V is TRBV9 and J is TRBJ1-2; no clear D gene. The CDR3 contains 15 residues. Between the trimmed V and J ends, which lost 3 bases and 5 bases, there was a span of 17 bases. From germline, CDR1 is SGDLS and CDR2 YYNGEE.

This clone was recorded once. The chain recombines TRBV5-1 with TRBJ2-3; 8 nucleotides line up with TRBD2. After removal of 4 bases from V and 2 bases from J, the junction contained 3 bases not matched to a gene. This CDR3 has 14 residues. From germline, CDR1 is SGHRS and CDR2 YFSETQ. CDR3 nucleotides: TGCGCCAGCAGCCATAGCGGGGACACAGATACGCAGTATTTT. Its protein product is CASSHSGDTDTQYF.

The chain couples TRBV6-5 to TRBJ1-3; 7 bases line up with TRBD1. Germline assignment: CDR1 MNHEY and CDR2 SVGAGI. CDR3 length: 14 amino acids. J lost 4 bases, V lost 8 bases, and 8 bases had no gene match. The CDR3: CASWLGGSGNTIYF. The CDR3 DNA reads TGTGCCAGCTGGCTAGGGGGCTCCGGAAACACCATATATTTT.